These 32 T cell receptor beta chains originate from one sample sequenced in a study of OX40 agonist ivuxolimab in advanced cancers. TCRdb's copy holds only in-frame clones and misses some; the assay was immunoSEQ multiplex PCR. The profile shows under 95,000 clones, approximately 86% of them singletons. The material was CD4+ or CD8+ T cells sorted from blood, obtained in a trial of the OX40 agonist ivuxolimab. The receptor set was obtained from an adult with an advanced solid tumor such as melanoma, head and neck, liver or kidney cancer.

The chain employs TRBV18 and TRBJ1-2; TRBD1 agrees at 7 bases. This CDR3 comprises 15 residues. CDR1 is KGHSH and CDR2 is LQKENI in the germline V gene. Germline trimming cut 2 bases from V and 3 bases from J; bases unmatched to any gene: 6. CDR3 coding DNA: TGTGCCAGCTCACCAAGGGGCGGACAGGACTATGGCTACACCTTC. It encodes CASSPRGGQDYGYTF.

The rearrangement uses TRBV15 and TRBJ2-7; TRBD2 might be the D (5 bases). V gave up 3 bases and J gave up 6 bases, with 12 bases separating them. This CDR3 has 13 residues. Germline lookup yields CDR1 LNHNV and CDR2 YYDKDF (reference sequence). CDR3: CATSRGRMLEQYF. CDR3 nucleotide sequence: TGTGCCACCAGCAGGGGGAGAATGCTCGAGCAGTACTTC.

The chain is built from TRBV7-2 and TRBJ1-4; weak D call: TRBD1 (5 bases). CDR1 SGHTA and CDR2 FQGNSA come from the germline V gene. The length of the CDR3 is 14 residues. V was pared by 5 bases and J by 8 bases, with 15 bases between. The CDR3 DNA reads TGTGCCAGCAGCCCGATGGGGGGGGGAGAAAAACTGTTTTTT. Its translation is CASSPMGGGEKLFF. The full variable domain, rest sourced from reference TRBV7-2 and TRBJ1-4, is GAGVSQSPSNKVTEKGKDVELRCDPISGHTALYWYRQSLGQGLEFLIYFQGNSAPDKSGLPSDRFSAERTGGSVSTLTIQRTQQEDSAVYLCASSPMGGGEKLFFGSGTQLSVL.

This clone was seen a few times. V is TRBV2 and J is TRBJ1-5; D is ambiguous. Germline CDR1 and CDR2: SNHLY and FYNNEI. Trimming shortened V by 5 bases and J by 0 bases, and 8 bases separated the two germline ends. This CDR3 region has 14 residues. CDR3 sequence (DNA): TGTGCCAGCAGTCCTTACAGTAGCAATCAGCCCCAGCATTTT. This codes for CASSPYSSNQPQHF.

The V and J genes are TRBV18 and TRBJ1-2; D not resolved. Trimming cost V 4 bases and J 0 bases, with 12 bases left between them. The CDR3 contains 15 residues. In germline, CDR1 is KGHSH, CDR2 LQKENI. CDR3 in DNA: TGTGCCAGCTCACTCTCGGCAGAAACTAACTATGGCTACACCTTC. Its translation is CASSLSAETNYGYTF.

This chain joins TRBV27 and TRBJ1-1; the match to TRBD1 covers 9 bases. Germline V CDR1 and CDR2: MNHEY, SMNVEV (reference sequence). The CDR3 length is 14 residues. Trimming cost V 5 bases and J 10 bases; bases outside gene matches: 11. This chain's CDR3 is CASSEQGALVIAFF. The CDR3 region has the DNA TGTGCCAGCAGTGAACAGGGGGCGCTTGTAATAGCTTTCTTT.

This clone showed up just once. The chain uses TRBV6-1 and TRBJ2-1, with no clear D. The germline V gene encodes CDR1 MNHNS and CDR2 SASEGT. The CDR3 runs 12 residues. The ends were cut back, 5 bases at V and 5 bases at J, with 7 bases in the middle. CDR3 amino acids: CASSYANNEQFF. CDR3 DNA sequence: TGTGCCAGCAGTTATGCCAACAATGAGCAGTTCTTC.

This clone has only one observation. This chain uses TRBV10-3 with TRBJ1-2, with D perhaps matching TRBD1 (5 bases). V gave up 0 bases and J gave up 6 bases, with 11 bases separating them. The CDR3 is 14 residues long. CDR1 and CDR2 from the germline V gene are ENHRY and SYGVKD. This chain's CDR3 is CAISESRQGDGYTF. CDR3 sequence (DNA): TGTGCCATCAGTGAGTCGAGGCAGGGTGATGGCTACACCTTC.

CDR3 protein: CASSQDRRITDTQYF. The CDR3 bases are TGTGCCAGCAGCCAAGATCGAAGAATCACAGATACGCAGTATTTT. The chain has TRBV4-2 and TRBJ2-3; D ambiguous. Trimming removed 0 bases at V and 2 bases at J, with 9 bases between. The CDR3 totals 15 residues. CDR1 is LGHNA, CDR2 YNFKEQ, per germline.

The V call is TRBV7-9, the J call TRBJ2-1; 9 bases match TRBD2. V was clipped by 0 bases and J by 4 bases; unmatched bases: 4. The V gene's germline CDR1 is SEHNR and CDR2 FQNEAQ (reference sequence). The CDR3 has 16 amino acids. The CDR3 region is CASSLAAGGRYNEQFF. In DNA form, the CDR3 reads TGTGCCAGCAGCTTAGCGGCGGGGGGGCGGTACAATGAGCAGTTCTTC.

The V and J genes are TRBV7-3 and TRBJ1-1; 7 bases fit TRBD1. The CDR3 contains 13 residues. The germline CDR1 and CDR2 sequences are SGHTA and FQGTGA. J was trimmed by 6 bases and V by 1 base; bases with no gene match: 2. In DNA form, the CDR3 reads TGTGCCAGCAGCTTAAGGGGGACAGCTGAAGCTTTCTTT. This codes for CASSLRGTAEAFF. Based on the CDR3 plus reference TRBV7-3 and TRBJ1-1, the full variable domain is GAGVSQTPSNKVTEKGKYVELRCDPISGHTALYWYRQSLGQGPEFLIYFQGTGAADDSGLPNDRFFAVRPEGSVSTLKIQRTERGDSAVYLCASSLRGTAEAFFGQGTRLTVV.

This sequence joins TRBV27 and TRBJ2-7; D not certain. Looked up from germline, CDR1 is MNHEY and CDR2 is SMNVEV (reference sequence). Trimming left V 5 bases short and J 6 bases short, with 11 bases between. The CDR3 is 12 amino acids. The CDR3 coding sequence is TGTGCCAGCAGTCGAGGTTTTGCCGAGCAGTACTTC. Protein product: CASSRGFAEQYF.

The V and J genes are TRBV6-1 and TRBJ2-1; TRBD1 matches 8 bases. V was clipped by 6 bases and J by 13 bases; unmatched bases: 8. The CDR3 is 12 amino acids. CDR1 and CDR2 (germline): MNHNS, SASEGT. The DNA for the CDR3 is TGTGCCAGCAGCAACCTCGACAGGGGTCAGTTCTTC. This gives the protein CASSNLDRGQFF.

This clone was recorded only once. The chain is built from TRBV30 and TRBJ2-5; D is unclear. V was shortened by 0 bases and J by 0 bases, with 5 bases between the two germline ends. In germline, CDR1 is GTSNPN, CDR2 SVGIG (reference sequence). CDR3 length: 13 amino acids. The CDR3: CAWSVGNQETQYF. CDR3 nucleotide sequence: TGTGCCTGGAGTGTCGGTAACCAAGAGACCCAGTACTTC.

This chain joins TRBV2 and TRBJ1-5, with 7 bases identical to TRBD1. CDR1 is SNHLY and CDR2 is FYNNEI in the germline V gene. Trimming took 4 bases from V and 7 from J; bases not matched to a gene: 1. The CDR3 sequence is 12 residues long. The CDR3 DNA sequence: TGTGCCAGCAGTGCAGGGGGGCAGCCCCAGCATTTT. This translates into CASSAGGQPQHF.

This clone was observed a few times. The chain employs TRBV7-2 and TRBJ1-5, with D unresolved. The length of the CDR3 is 16 residues. Germline V gives CDR1 SGHTA, CDR2 FQGNSA. V lost 4 bases to trimming and J lost 3 bases, with 16 bases between them. The CDR3 region has the DNA TGTGCCAGCAGCTCCCACCGACTAGCGCCCAATCAGCCCCAGCATTTT. Protein: CASSSHRLAPNQPQHF.

The chain combines TRBV28 with TRBJ2-7; 11 bases agree with TRBD2. Germline-derived CDR1 and CDR2 are MDHEN and SYDVKM. This CDR3 comprises 15 residues. V was pared by 6 bases and J by 10 bases, with 14 bases of the junction left unmatched. This CDR3 is CASSRPEGSGGDQYF. DNA for the CDR3: TGTGCCAGCAGCCGGCCCGAAGGTAGCGGGGGGGACCAGTACTTC.

CDR3 sequence (DNA): TGTGCCAGCAGCTTACAGGGAATCTATGGCTACACCTTC. Translated: CASSLQGIYGYTF. The chain uses TRBV11-2 and TRBJ1-2, with a tentative D call TRBD1 (5 bases). The germline gives CDR1 SGHAT, CDR2 FQNNGV. The CDR3 length is 13 residues. Trimming stripped 2 bases from V and 4 bases from J, with 8 bases between.

The chain carries TRBV7-8 and TRBJ2-6; no clear D gene. The germline CDR1 and CDR2 sequences are SGHVS and FQNEAQ. This CDR3 spans 14 amino acids. V dropped 4 bases and J dropped 1 base, with 5 bases sitting between them. In DNA, the CDR3 is TGTGCCAGCAGCTCTCTGTCTGGGGCCAACGTCCTGACTTTC. Its translation: CASSSLSGANVLTF.

V gene TRBV5-4 combines with J gene TRBJ2-5; 8 positions agree with TRBD1. The CDR3 loop spans 14 amino acids. Germline values: CDR1 SGHNT, CDR2 YYREEE (reference sequence). J gave up 5 bases and V 2 bases, and 5 bases lay outside the gene matches. The CDR3, as DNA: TGTGCCAGCAGCTTACCCGGGACAGGTGAGACCCAGTACTTC. It encodes CASSLPGTGETQYF. Drawing the rest from reference TRBV5-4 and TRBJ2-5, the complete variable domain is ETGVTQSPTHLIKTRGQQVTLRCSSQSGHNTVSWYQQALGQGPQFIFQYYREEENGRGNFPPRFSGLQFPNYSSELNVNALELDDSALYLCASSLPGTGETQYFGPGTRLLVL.

This chain connects TRBV19 to TRBJ1-1; 8 bases are a match to TRBD1. Germline assignment: CDR1 LNHDA and CDR2 SQIVND (reference sequence). V was clipped by 4 bases and J by 3 bases; unmatched bases: 7. This CDR3 region has 15 residues. The CDR3 bases are TGTGCCAGTAGTACCGGGACAGGAACGTACACTGAAGCTTTCTTT. Protein product: CASSTGTGTYTEAFF.

The chain carries TRBV10-1 and TRBJ2-3, with TRBD2 matching over 15 bases. V lost 3 bases, J lost 6 bases, and 7 bases stayed unmatched. CDR1 is WNHNN and CDR2 is SYGVQD in the germline V gene (reference sequence). This CDR3 is 17 amino acids long. Here the CDR3 reads CASSDRGLAGGADTQYF. CDR3 DNA: TGCGCCAGCAGTGATAGGGGACTAGCGGGAGGAGCGGATACGCAGTATTTT.

The chain is built from TRBV30 and TRBJ1-5; D perhaps matches TRBD1 (5 bases). The CDR3 spans 13 residues. Germline CDR1 reads GTSNPN; CDR2 reads SVGIG (reference sequence). The germline V and J ends were trimmed by 2 bases and 6 bases, with 11 bases remaining between them. The CDR3 sequence is CAWSINQGQPQHF. The CDR3 DNA is TGTGCCTGGAGTATCAACCAGGGTCAGCCCCAGCATTTT.

The V gene is TRBV27, the J gene TRBJ1-2; D not resolved. This CDR3 spans 13 amino acids. Germline assignment: CDR1 MNHEY and CDR2 SMNVEV (reference sequence). Trimming took 2 bases from V and 8 from J, leaving 12 bases between them. The CDR3 is CASSLLRNGGYTF. CDR3 bases: TGTGCCAGCAGTTTACTGCGCAATGGGGGCTACACCTTC.

The chain has TRBV7-2 and TRBJ1-4; the D is unclear. Germline V gene sequence: CDR1 SGHTA, CDR2 FQGNSA. Trimming stripped 4 bases from V and 8 bases from J, with 11 bases between. CDR3 size: 13 residues. The CDR3 nucleotides are TGTGCCAGCAGCTCGAGAGTCCCAGAAAAACTGTTTTTT. Translating gives CASSSRVPEKLFF.

The chain carries TRBV19 and TRBJ2-5; a possible D gene is TRBD2 (6 bases). Trimming stripped 0 bases from V and 4 bases from J, with 12 bases between. The length of the CDR3 is 15 residues. Germline V gene lookup returns CDR1 LNHDA and CDR2 SQIVND (reference sequence). In DNA, the CDR3 is TGTGCCAGTAGTATAGATCTTCGGGAGCGAGAGACCCAGTACTTC. Its translation is CASSIDLRERETQYF.

V and J are TRBV5-6 and TRBJ2-3, with D possibly TRBD2 on 5 matching bases. Germline-derived CDR1 and CDR2 are SGHDT and YYEEEE. The CDR3 is 14 residues long. Trimming cost V 2 bases and J 6 bases, with 13 bases left between them. The CDR3 sequence: CASSFLLAGDTQYF. The DNA of the CDR3 is TGTGCCAGCAGCTTTTTGCTAGCAGGTGATACGCAGTATTTT. Complete variable domain (other parts from reference TRBV5-6 and TRBJ2-3): DAGVTQSPTHLIKTRGQQVTLRCSPKSGHDTVSWYQQALGQGPQFIFQYYEEEERQRGNFPDRFSGHQFPNYSSELNVNALLLGDSALYLCASSFLLAGDTQYFGPGTRLTVL.

V usage is TRBV30 and J usage is TRBJ1-5, with D unclear. CDR3 size: 14 residues. The V end was cut by 0 bases, the J end by 4 bases, with 10 bases between. The germline V gene has CDR1 GTSNPN and CDR2 SVGIG (reference sequence). CDR3 region: CAWSVVGVNQPQHF. DNA of the CDR3: TGTGCCTGGAGTGTCGTCGGCGTAAATCAGCCCCAGCATTTT. Looking up the rest from reference TRBV30 and TRBJ1-5 gives the full variable domain: SQTIHQWPATLVQPVGSPLSLECTVEGTSNPNLYWYRQAAGRGLQLLFYSVGIGQISSEVPQNLSASRPQDRQFILSSKKLLLSDSGFYLCAWSVVGVNQPQHFGDGTRLSIL.

V is TRBV4-1 and J is TRBJ1-3; perhaps TRBD1 as D (6 bases). The length of the CDR3 is 18 residues. Deletions cut 2 bases from V and 2 bases from J, with 19 bases between. Germline CDR1 MGHRA, CDR2 YSYEKL. In nucleotides, the CDR3 is TGCGCCAGCAGCCAATCCGCCGTAGCGTCAGGGGCTGGAAACACCATATATTTT. Translating it yields CASSQSAVASGAGNTIYF.

The V and J genes are TRBV27 and TRBJ2-1, with D tentatively TRBD1 (5 bases). The CDR3 totals 13 residues. The V gene lost 3 bases and the J gene lost 5 bases, with 8 bases spanning the gap. Germline CDR1 reads MNHEY; CDR2 reads SMNVEV (reference sequence). The DNA for the CDR3 is TGTGCCAGCAGTTTCCGCAGGGACAATGAGCAGTTCTTC. It translates to CASSFRRDNEQFF.

This chain links TRBV7-3 with TRBJ2-1; D ambiguous. CDR3 size: 13 residues. Germline assignment: CDR1 SGHTA and CDR2 FQGTGA. Trimming removed 2 bases at V and 5 bases at J, with 7 bases between. The CDR3 here is CASSLGQDNEQFF. Here the CDR3 DNA reads TGTGCCAGCAGCTTAGGGCAGGACAATGAGCAGTTCTTC. Filled out from reference TRBV7-3 and TRBJ2-1, the complete variable domain reads GAGVSQTPSNKVTEKGKYVELRCDPISGHTALYWYRQSLGQGPEFLIYFQGTGAADDSGLPNDRFFAVRPEGSVSTLKIQRTERGDSAVYLCASSLGQDNEQFFGPGTRLTVL.

The V call is TRBV18, the J call TRBJ2-5; a possible D gene is TRBD1 (6 bases). Trimming removed 7 bases at V and 5 bases at J, with 14 bases between. In germline, CDR1 is KGHSH, CDR2 LQKENI. CDR3 length: 13 residues. CDR3 DNA: TGTGCCAGCTTGCGACAGGAAAGGGAGACCCAGTACTTC. This gives the protein CASLRQERETQYF.